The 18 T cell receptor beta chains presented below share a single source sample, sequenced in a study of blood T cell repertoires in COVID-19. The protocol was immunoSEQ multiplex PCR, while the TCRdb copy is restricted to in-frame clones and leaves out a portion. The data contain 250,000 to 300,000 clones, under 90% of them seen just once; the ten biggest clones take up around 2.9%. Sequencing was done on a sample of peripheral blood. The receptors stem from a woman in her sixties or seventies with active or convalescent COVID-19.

CDR3 loop: CASSLETGSKYGYTF. CDR3 nucleotide sequence: TGTGCCAGCAGCTTGGAGACGGGATCGAAATATGGCTACACCTTC. The chain employs TRBV5-4 and TRBJ1-2; no definite D call. Germline V lookup: CDR1 SGHNT, CDR2 YYREEE (reference sequence). CDR3 length: 15 residues. V lost 0 bases and J 5 bases, leaving 14 bases between the germline ends. The full variable domain, in which reference TRBV5-4 and TRBJ1-2 provide the parts outside the CDR3, is ETGVTQSPTHLIKTRGQQVTLRCSSQSGHNTVSWYQQALGQGPQFIFQYYREEENGRGNFPPRFSGLQFPNYSSELNVNALELDDSALYLCASSLETGSKYGYTFGSGTRLTVV.

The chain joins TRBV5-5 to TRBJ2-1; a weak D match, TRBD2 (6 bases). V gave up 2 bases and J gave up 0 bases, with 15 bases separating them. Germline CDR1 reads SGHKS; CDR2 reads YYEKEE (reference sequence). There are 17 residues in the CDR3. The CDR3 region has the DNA TGTGCCAGCAGCTTAGACAGAGTCGGGGGCTCCTACAATGAGCAGTTCTTC. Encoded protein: CASSLDRVGGSYNEQFF.

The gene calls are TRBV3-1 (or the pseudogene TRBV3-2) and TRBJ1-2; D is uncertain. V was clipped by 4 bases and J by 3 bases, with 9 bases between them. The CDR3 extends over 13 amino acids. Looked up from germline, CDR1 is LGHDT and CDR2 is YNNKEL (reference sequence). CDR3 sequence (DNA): TGTGCCAGCAGCCTGTATAATGACTATGGCTACACCTTC. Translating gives CASSLYNDYGYTF.

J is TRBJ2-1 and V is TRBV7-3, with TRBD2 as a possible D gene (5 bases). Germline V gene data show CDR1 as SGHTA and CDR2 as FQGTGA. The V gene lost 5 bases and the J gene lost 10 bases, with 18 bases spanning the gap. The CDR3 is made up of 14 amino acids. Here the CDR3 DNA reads TGTGCCAGCAGCCCGGACCCTCCACGGGGAGAGCAGTTCTTC. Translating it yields CASSPDPPRGEQFF.

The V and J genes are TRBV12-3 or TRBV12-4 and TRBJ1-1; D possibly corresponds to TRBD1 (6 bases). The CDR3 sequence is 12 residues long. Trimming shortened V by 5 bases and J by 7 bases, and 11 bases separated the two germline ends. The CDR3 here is CASSPDSLEAFF. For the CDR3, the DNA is TGTGCCAGCAGTCCGGACAGCCTTGAAGCTTTCTTT.

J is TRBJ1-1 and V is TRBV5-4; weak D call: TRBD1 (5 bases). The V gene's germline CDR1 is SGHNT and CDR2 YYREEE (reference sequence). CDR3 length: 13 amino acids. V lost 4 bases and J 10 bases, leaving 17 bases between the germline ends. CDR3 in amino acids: CASSPGGVRVAFF. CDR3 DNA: TGTGCCAGCAGCCCGGGGGGGGTTCGAGTAGCTTTCTTT. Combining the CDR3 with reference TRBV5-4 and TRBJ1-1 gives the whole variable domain ETGVTQSPTHLIKTRGQQVTLRCSSQSGHNTVSWYQQALGQGPQFIFQYYREEENGRGNFPPRFSGLQFPNYSSELNVNALELDDSALYLCASSPGGVRVAFFGQGTRLTVV.

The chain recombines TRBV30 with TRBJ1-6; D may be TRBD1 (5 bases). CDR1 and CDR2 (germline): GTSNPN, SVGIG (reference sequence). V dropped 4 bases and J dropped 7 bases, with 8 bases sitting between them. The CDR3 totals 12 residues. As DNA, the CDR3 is TGTGCCTGGACTCCAGGGAATTCACCCCTCCACTTT. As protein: CAWTPGNSPLHF. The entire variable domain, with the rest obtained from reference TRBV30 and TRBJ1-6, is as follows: SQTIHQWPATLVQPVGSPLSLECTVEGTSNPNLYWYRQAAGRGLQLLFYSVGIGQISSEVPQNLSASRPQDRQFILSSKKLLLSDSGFYLCAWTPGNSPLHFGNGTRLTVT.

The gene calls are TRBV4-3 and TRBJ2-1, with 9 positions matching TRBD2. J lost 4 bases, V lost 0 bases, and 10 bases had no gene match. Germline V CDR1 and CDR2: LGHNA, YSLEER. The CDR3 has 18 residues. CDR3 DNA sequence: TGCGCCAGCAGCCAAGATATAGCGGCGGGGGGGCGTTACAATGAGCAGTTCTTC. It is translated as CASSQDIAAGGRYNEQFF.

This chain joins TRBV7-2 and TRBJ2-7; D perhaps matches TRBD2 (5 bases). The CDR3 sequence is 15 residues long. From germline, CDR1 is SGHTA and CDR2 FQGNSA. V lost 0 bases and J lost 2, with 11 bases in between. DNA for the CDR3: TGTGCCAGCAGCTTAGCTAGTTCCGGGGCCTACGAGCAGTACTTC. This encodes CASSLASSGAYEQYF.

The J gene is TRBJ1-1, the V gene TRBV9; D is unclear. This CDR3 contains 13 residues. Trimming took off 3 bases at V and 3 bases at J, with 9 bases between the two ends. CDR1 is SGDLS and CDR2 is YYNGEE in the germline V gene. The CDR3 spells CASSANRDTEAFF. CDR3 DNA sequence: TGTGCCAGCAGCGCCAACCGGGACACTGAAGCTTTCTTT.

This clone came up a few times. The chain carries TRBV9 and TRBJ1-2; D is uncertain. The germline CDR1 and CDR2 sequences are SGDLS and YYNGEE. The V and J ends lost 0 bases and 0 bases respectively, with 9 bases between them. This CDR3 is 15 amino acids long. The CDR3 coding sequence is TGTGCCAGCAGCGTAGCGGTCGCGGCTAACTATGGCTACACCTTC. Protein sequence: CASSVAVAANYGYTF.

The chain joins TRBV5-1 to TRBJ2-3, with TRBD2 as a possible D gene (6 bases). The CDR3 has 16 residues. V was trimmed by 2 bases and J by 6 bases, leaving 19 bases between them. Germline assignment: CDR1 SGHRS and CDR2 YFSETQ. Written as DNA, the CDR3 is TGCGCCAGCAGCTTTTTTAAAGGCGGGGCCCTGGATACGCAGTATTTT. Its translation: CASSFFKGGALDTQYF.

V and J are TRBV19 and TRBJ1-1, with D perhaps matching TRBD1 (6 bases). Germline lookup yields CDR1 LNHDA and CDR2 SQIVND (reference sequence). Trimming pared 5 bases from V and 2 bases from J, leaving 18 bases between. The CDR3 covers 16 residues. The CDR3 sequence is CASSVRTVTSNTEAFF. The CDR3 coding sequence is TGTGCCAGTAGTGTACGGACAGTTACTTCAAACACTGAAGCTTTCTTT.

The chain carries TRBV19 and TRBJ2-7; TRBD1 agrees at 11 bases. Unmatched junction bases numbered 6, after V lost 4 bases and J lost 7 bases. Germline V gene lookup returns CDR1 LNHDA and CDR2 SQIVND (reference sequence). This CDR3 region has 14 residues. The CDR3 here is CASSTGQGAEEQYF. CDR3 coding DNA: TGTGCCAGTAGTACAGGACAGGGGGCGGAGGAGCAGTACTTC. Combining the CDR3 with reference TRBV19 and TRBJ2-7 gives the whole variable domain DGGITQSPKYLFRKEGQNVTLSCEQNLNHDAMYWYRQDPGQGLRLIYYSQIVNDFQKGDIAEGYSVSREKKESFPLTVTSAQKNPTAFYLCASSTGQGAEEQYFGPGTRLTVT.

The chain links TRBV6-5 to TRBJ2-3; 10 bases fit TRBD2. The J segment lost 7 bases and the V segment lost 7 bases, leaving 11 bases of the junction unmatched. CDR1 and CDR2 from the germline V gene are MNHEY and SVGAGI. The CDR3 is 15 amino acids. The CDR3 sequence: CASTVSGGGIHTQYF. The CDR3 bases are TGTGCCAGCACCGTAAGCGGGGGGGGCATACATACGCAGTATTTT.

The CDR3 spells CASSLVRGTRGIETQYF. Here the CDR3 DNA reads TGTGCCAGCAGCTTAGTGAGAGGGACTAGAGGGATAGAGACCCAGTACTTC. The genes are TRBV7-6 and TRBJ2-5; TRBD2 matches at 8 bases. The CDR3 is 17 residues long. Unmatched junction bases numbered 11, after V lost 1 base and J lost 4 bases. Germline lookup yields CDR1 SGHVS and CDR2 FNYEAQ. Combining the CDR3 with reference TRBV7-6 and TRBJ2-5 gives the whole variable domain GAGVSQSPRYKVTKRGQDVALRCDPISGHVSLYWYRQALGQGPEFLTYFNYEAQQDKSGLPNDRFSAERPEGSISTLTIQRTEQRDSAMYRCASSLVRGTRGIETQYFGPGTRLLVL.

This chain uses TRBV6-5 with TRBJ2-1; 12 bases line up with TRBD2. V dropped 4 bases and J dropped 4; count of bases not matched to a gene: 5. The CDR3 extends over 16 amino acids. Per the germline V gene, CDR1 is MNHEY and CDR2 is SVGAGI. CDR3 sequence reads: CASSFSTSGGYNEQFF. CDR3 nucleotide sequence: TGTGCCAGCAGTTTTTCGACTAGCGGGGGATACAATGAGCAGTTCTTC.

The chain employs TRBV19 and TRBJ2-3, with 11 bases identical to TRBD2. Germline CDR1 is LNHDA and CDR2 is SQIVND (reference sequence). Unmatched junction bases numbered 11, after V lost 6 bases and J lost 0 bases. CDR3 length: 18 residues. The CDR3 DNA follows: TGTGCCAGTAGAAGTAGCGGGGGGGCCGGATCTAGCACAGATACGCAGTATTTT. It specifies CASRSSGGAGSSTDTQYF.